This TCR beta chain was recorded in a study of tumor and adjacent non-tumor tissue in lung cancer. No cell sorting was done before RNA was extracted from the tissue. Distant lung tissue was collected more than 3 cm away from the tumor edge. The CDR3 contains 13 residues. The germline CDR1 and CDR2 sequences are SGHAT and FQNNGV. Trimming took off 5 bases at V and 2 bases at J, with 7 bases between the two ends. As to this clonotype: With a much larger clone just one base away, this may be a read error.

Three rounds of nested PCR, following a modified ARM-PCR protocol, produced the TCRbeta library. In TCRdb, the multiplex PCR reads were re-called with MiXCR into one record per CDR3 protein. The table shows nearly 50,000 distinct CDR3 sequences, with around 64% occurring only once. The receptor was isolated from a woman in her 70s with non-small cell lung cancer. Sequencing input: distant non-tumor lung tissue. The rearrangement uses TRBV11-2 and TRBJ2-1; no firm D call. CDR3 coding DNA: TGTGCCAGCAGCCAAGACACCTACAATGAGCAGTTCTTC. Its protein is CASSQDTYNEQFF. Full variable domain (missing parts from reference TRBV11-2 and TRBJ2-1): EAGVAQSPRYKIIEKRQSVAFWCNPISGHATLYWYQQILGQGPKLLIQFQNNGVVDDSQLPKDRFSAERLKGVDSTLKIQPAKLEDSAVYLCASSQDTYNEQFFGPGTRLTVL.